This T cell receptor (beta chain) is drawn from a study of blood T cells in healthy people across ages. With each sample, at least 5 micrograms of total RNA were extracted. Then a second PCR, running roughly 6 to 12 cycles, was carried out with a sample-barcoded 5' primer and a J-beta primer mix. TCRdb ran MiXCR on the 5' RACE reads and lists one entry per CDR3 protein. The sample comprises 1.5 million to 2 million distinct CDR3 sequences, almost 35% of which are singletons, and around 10% rests with the top ten. Overall study findings and caveats: Any conclusive comparison of naive versus antigen-experienced cells was prevented by using unsorted PBMCs. Because donor CMV status was unknown, expanded clonotype changes were possibly confounded. Compared with aged donors, long-lived donors showed fewer expanded clones, suggesting selection.

A remark on this clonotype: Its matching antigen is unknown.

This CDR3 is 15 amino acids long. In germline, CDR1 is SSHAT, CDR2 FNYEAQ (reference sequence). Losses at the gene ends were 3 bases for V and 13 bases for J; bases not matched to a gene: 17. Material: blood. This sequence originates from a woman younger than 45 in good health. V and J are TRBV7-7 and TRBJ2-5; 7 nucleotides match TRBD1. Here the CDR3 reads CASSLGPDREYERYF. As DNA, the CDR3 is TGTGCCAGCAGCTTGGGACCCGACAGGGAGTATGAGCGGTACTTC.